The 28 T cell receptor beta chains below come from one sample, sequenced in a study of blood T cell repertoires in COVID-19. Some clones are missing from TCRdb's copy, which holds only in-frame ones; the method was immunoSEQ multiplex PCR. The data show 400,000 to 450,000 clones, 90% seen once. The sample was PBMCs or T cells enriched from blood (not recorded which). These TCRs come from a man between 18 and 29 years old who had recovered from COVID-19.

This clone was seen only once. The rearrangement uses TRBV15 and TRBJ2-7, with 7 bases aligning to TRBD1. The CDR3 contains 14 residues. Germline V gives CDR1 LNHNV, CDR2 YYDKDF (reference sequence). After removal of 4 bases from V and 2 bases from J, the junction contained 5 bases not matched to a gene. CDR3 coding DNA: TGTGCCACCAGCACCCTGACAGGGCCCTACGAGCAGTACTTC. This sequence encodes CATSTLTGPYEQYF.

The chain couples TRBV6-1 to TRBJ2-5; D may be TRBD2 (6 bases). Germline assignment: CDR1 MNHNS and CDR2 SASEGT. CDR3 size: 16 residues. V gave up 4 bases and J gave up 5 bases, with 20 bases separating them. CDR3 protein: CASSVLLGLVDETQYF. CDR3 in DNA: TGTGCCAGCAGTGTGTTGCTGGGACTGGTCGACGAGACCCAGTACTTC.

The rearrangement uses TRBV28 and TRBJ1-5; 10 nucleotides align to TRBD1. The ends lost 7 bases at V and 7 bases at J; junction bases unmatched: 10. The CDR3 totals 15 residues. Germline V gene sequence: CDR1 MDHEN, CDR2 SYDVKM. CDR3 sequence: CASIVTGGVGQPQHF. CDR3 bases: TGTGCCAGCATCGTGACAGGGGGCGTGGGGCAGCCCCAGCATTTT.

DNA of the CDR3: TGCAGTGCTAGTGTCCAGGTTAGCACTGAAGCTTTCTTT. As protein: CSASVQVSTEAFF. This chain links TRBV20-1 with TRBJ1-1, with D hard to call. Germline V gives CDR1 DFQATT, CDR2 SNEGSKA (reference sequence). Trimming took off 3 bases at V and 4 bases at J, with 12 bases between the two ends. This CDR3 comprises 13 residues.

The chain is built from TRBV6-5 and TRBJ1-2; 9 bases are shared with TRBD1. The ends lost 4 bases at V and 8 bases at J; junction bases unmatched: 5. CDR3 length: 13 amino acids. Germline-derived CDR1 and CDR2 are MNHEY and SVGAGI. CDR3: CASSWDRDGGYTF. CDR3 DNA sequence: TGTGCCAGCAGTTGGGACAGGGATGGCGGCTACACCTTC.

This sequence joins TRBV7-9 and TRBJ1-2, with 8 bases that match TRBD1. The CDR3 is 16 residues long. V lost 1 base and J lost 5; bases outside the gene matches: 9. Germline V gene lookup returns CDR1 SEHNR and CDR2 FQNEAQ (reference sequence). CDR3 protein: CASSLVVAGQAYGYTF. The CDR3 coding sequence is TGTGCCAGCAGCTTAGTTGTGGCGGGACAGGCGTATGGCTACACCTTC.

As for this clone: This same CDR3 is encoded by further DNA sequences in the sample. The V and J genes are TRBV6-5 and TRBJ1-5; the D gene is possibly TRBD1 (5 bases). Between the trimmed V and J ends, which lost 4 bases and 5 bases, there was a span of 9 bases. Per the germline V gene, CDR1 is MNHEY and CDR2 is SVGAGI. The CDR3 is 13 residues long. CDR3 region: CASSLQVDQPQHF. The CDR3 DNA reads TGTGCCAGCAGTTTACAGGTTGATCAGCCCCAGCATTTT.

V and J are TRBV2 and TRBJ1-2, with no clear D. V was trimmed by 7 bases and J by 7 bases, leaving 10 bases between them. This CDR3 is 11 amino acids long. Germline lookup yields CDR1 SNHLY and CDR2 FYNNEI. The CDR3 DNA reads TGTGCCAGCATCGAGAGCGGTGGCTACACCTTC. The encoded protein is CASIESGGYTF.

V gene TRBV7-3 combines with J gene TRBJ2-3, with D tentatively TRBD2 (6 bases). This CDR3 spans 14 amino acids. V was pared by 5 bases and J by 2 bases, with 11 bases between. From germline, CDR1 is SGHTA and CDR2 FQGTGA. The CDR3 coding sequence is TGTGCCAGCAGCAGCAGGGACTTCACAGATACGCAGTATTTT. Its translation: CASSSRDFTDTQYF.

The rearrangement joins TRBV5-1 to TRBJ2-3; TRBD2 agrees at 10 bases. After removal of 3 bases from V and 5 bases from J, the junction contained 3 bases not matched to a gene. Per germline, CDR1 SGHRS and CDR2 YFSETQ. The length of the CDR3 is 14 residues. The CDR3 nucleotides are TGCGCCAGCAGCTCTTCTAGCGGGGGAGATACGCAGTATTTT. Protein product: CASSSSSGGDTQYF.

The chain joins TRBV7-9 to TRBJ1-5, with 8 bases identical to TRBD1. From germline, CDR1 is SEHNR and CDR2 FQNEAQ (reference sequence). With 5 bases clipped from V and 1 base from J, the junction kept 4 bases outside the gene matches. This CDR3 is 15 amino acids long. In nucleotides, the CDR3 is TGTGCCAGCAGCCCAGACAGGGGCAGCAATCAGCCCCAGCATTTT. Residues: CASSPDRGSNQPQHF.

As concerns this clone: The CDR3 carries no conserved terminal phenylalanine or tryptophan, so it likely arises from a read error. The DNA is left out, because the CDR3 cannot be placed on it with certainty; the CDR3 is given as TCRdb lists it. The chain recombines TRBV27 with TRBJ1-2; the table's D gene call, TRBD1, was not cross checked with the DNA. The germline CDR1 and CDR2 sequences are MNHEY and SMNVEV (reference sequence). With termini counted, the CDR3 has 9 amino acids. CDR3: CASSGSGQI.

Regarding this clone: In the same sample, other DNA sequences code for this CDR3. This chain connects TRBV5-6 to TRBJ1-4, with 9 nucleotides matching TRBD1. The CDR3 consists of 13 residues. From germline, CDR1 is SGHDT and CDR2 YYEEEE. V shed 4 bases, J shed 8 bases, and the junction held 3 bases outside the gene matches. CDR3 protein: CASSPDRGEKLFF. The CDR3 nucleotides are TGTGCCAGCAGCCCGGACAGGGGAGAAAAACTGTTTTTT. The variable domain in full, completed from reference TRBV5-6 and TRBJ1-4, reads DAGVTQSPTHLIKTRGQQVTLRCSPKSGHDTVSWYQQALGQGPQFIFQYYEEEERQRGNFPDRFSGHQFPNYSSELNVNALLLGDSALYLCASSPDRGEKLFFGSGTQLSVL.

The V and J genes are TRBV4-1 and TRBJ1-3, with D hard to call. V was shortened by 1 base and J by 0 bases, with 13 bases between the two germline ends. Germline V gives CDR1 MGHRA, CDR2 YSYEKL. This CDR3 comprises 17 residues. The CDR3 region has the DNA TGCGCCAGCAGCCAAGTGTATCCAGCGAGCTCTGGAAACACCATATATTTT. It is translated as CASSQVYPASSGNTIYF.

The chain combines TRBV11-1 with TRBJ1-1, with a tentative D call TRBD1 (6 bases). The CDR3 consists of 13 residues. Trimming removed 2 bases from V and 7 bases from J, with 11 bases in between. Germline CDR1 is SGHAT and CDR2 is FQDESV (reference sequence). Here the CDR3 DNA reads TGTGCCAGCAGCTTACTACAGGGTGGTGAAGCTTTCTTT. It translates to CASSLLQGGEAFF.

The V and J genes are TRBV19 and TRBJ1-1; unclear D gene. CDR1 is LNHDA, CDR2 SQIVND, per germline (reference sequence). The CDR3 covers 14 residues. V was cut by 7 bases and J by 1 base, with 13 bases left in between. The CDR3, as DNA: TGTGCCAGTAAACGAACAGACACGAACACTGAAGCTTTCTTT. Its translation: CASKRTDTNTEAFF.

The J gene is TRBJ1-4, the V gene TRBV28, with TRBD1 matching 7 bases. The CDR3 length is 14 residues. The germline gives CDR1 MDHEN, CDR2 SYDVKM. V dropped 5 bases and J dropped 8; count of bases not matched to a gene: 8. The CDR3 reads CASSPQGEDEKLFF. In DNA, the CDR3 is TGTGCCAGCAGTCCGCAGGGGGAGGACGAAAAACTGTTTTTT.

The chain joins TRBV5-1 to TRBJ2-1; D perhaps matches TRBD1 (5 bases). This CDR3 has 14 amino acids. V was cut by 2 bases and J by 4 bases, with 10 bases left in between. Germline CDR1 is SGHRS and CDR2 is YFSETQ. Written as DNA, the CDR3 is TGCGCCAGCAGCTTATTTCAGGGATACAATGAGCAGTTCTTC. Its translation is CASSLFQGYNEQFF.

Comment on this clone: The same CDR3 arises from other DNA sequences in this sample as well. The chain uses TRBV19 and TRBJ1-2; the D gene is possibly TRBD1 (5 bases). Per the germline V gene, CDR1 is LNHDA and CDR2 is SQIVND (reference sequence). The CDR3 is 11 amino acids. V shed 7 bases and J shed 4 bases, with 7 bases lying between them. The CDR3 DNA is TGTGCCAGTACCACAGGCTATGGCTACACCTTC. Protein product: CASTTGYGYTF. Looking up the rest from reference TRBV19 and TRBJ1-2 gives the full variable domain: DGGITQSPKYLFRKEGQNVTLSCEQNLNHDAMYWYRQDPGQGLRLIYYSQIVNDFQKGDIAEGYSVSREKKESFPLTVTSAQKNPTAFYLCASTTGYGYTFGSGTRLTVV.

The chain employs TRBV29-1 and TRBJ1-2; 7 nucleotides agree with TRBD1. CDR3 length: 14 amino acids. The germline V gene encodes CDR1 SQVTM and CDR2 ANQGSEA. Trimming at V came to 0 bases and at J to 2 bases, leaving 3 bases not matched to a gene. The CDR3 nucleotides read TGCAGCGTTGAAGACCGGACAGGAAACTATGGCTACACCTTC. Its protein product is CSVEDRTGNYGYTF.

The CDR3 DNA reads TGCGCCAGCAGCCCCTGGACTAGCGGGAGCGGTGGTACCGGGGAGCTGTTTTTT. Translating it yields CASSPWTSGSGGTGELFF. This chain connects TRBV4-1 to TRBJ2-2; 13 bases are a match to TRBD2. Germline V gene sequence: CDR1 MGHRA, CDR2 YSYEKL. Unmatched junction bases numbered 10, after V lost 4 bases and J lost 5 bases. The CDR3 is 18 amino acids.

This chain joins TRBV27 and TRBJ2-3, with a weak D call TRBD1 (7 bases). Trimming cost V 5 bases and J 0 bases, with 18 bases left between them. This CDR3 has 17 amino acids. CDR1 is MNHEY and CDR2 is SMNVEV in the germline V gene (reference sequence). The CDR3 spells CASSPRGQGVSTDTQYF. The CDR3 DNA is TGTGCCAGCAGTCCTCGGGGGCAGGGGGTAAGCACAGATACGCAGTATTTT.

This rearrangement joins TRBV28 to TRBJ1-2, with TRBD1 matching over 7 bases. The germline V gene encodes CDR1 MDHEN and CDR2 SYDVKM. The CDR3 loop spans 14 amino acids. V lost 6 bases, J lost 4 bases, and 8 bases stayed unmatched. The CDR3 coding sequence is TGTGCCAGCAGGGTAACAGGGGAAGTCTATGGCTACACCTTC. This sequence encodes CASRVTGEVYGYTF.

This chain links TRBV5-1 with TRBJ2-1; D not resolved. Germline CDR1 reads SGHRS; CDR2 reads YFSETQ. CDR3 length: 15 amino acids. Trimming removed 4 bases from V and 0 bases from J, with 11 bases in between. CDR3 nucleotide sequence: TGCGCCAGCAGCGTCCAGGTTAGCTCCTACAATGAGCAGTTCTTC. Translation: CASSVQVSSYNEQFF.

The DNA for the CDR3 is TGTGCCAGCAGCCAAGTAGGGGGAGTCGGTGGCTACACCTTC. As protein: CASSQVGGVGGYTF. The chain is built from TRBV11-1 and TRBJ1-2, with a tentative D call TRBD1 (6 bases). The germline V gene has CDR1 SGHAT and CDR2 FQDESV (reference sequence). Trimming removed 5 bases at V and 7 bases at J, with 17 bases between. The CDR3 is made up of 14 amino acids.

This clone was counted only a few times. V and J are TRBV6-1 and TRBJ2-1; TRBD2 is a possible D gene (5 bases). V lost 3 bases and J lost 6, with 15 bases in between. The CDR3 runs 15 residues. Germline V gene lookup returns CDR1 MNHNS and CDR2 SASEGT. As DNA, the CDR3 is TGTGCCAGCAGTGAGCTCCTTGCGGCGGGCAATGAGCAGTTCTTC. Translation: CASSELLAAGNEQFF.

The gene calls are TRBV28 and TRBJ1-5, with 9 bases aligning to TRBD1. Germline V gene lookup returns CDR1 MDHEN and CDR2 SYDVKM. The CDR3 length is 12 residues. The V and J ends lost 10 bases and 5 bases, in that order; junction bases with no gene match: 3. The CDR3 nucleotides are TGTGCCATAACAGGGGGCGATCAGCCCCAGCATTTT. Encoded protein: CAITGGDQPQHF.

This clone was seen just once. The V and J genes are TRBV19 and TRBJ1-1; D may be TRBD1 (6 bases). The ends were cut back, 3 bases at V and 3 bases at J, with 17 bases in the middle. CDR1 and CDR2 (germline): LNHDA, SQIVND (reference sequence). The CDR3 has 16 residues. The CDR3 DNA is TGTGCCAGTAGTATGAGTCCGGGGGGCGCCGACACTGAAGCTTTCTTT. It specifies CASSMSPGGADTEAFF.